The 10 T cell receptor beta chains reported below all come from one sample, sequenced in a study of cytomegalovirus exposure and HLA in healthy donors. PCR was performed using 60 Vbeta and 13 Jbeta primers. Clones were read by immunoSEQ multiplex PCR, and TCRdb kept only the in-frame ones, dropping some. There are about 160,000 clones in the sample; 65% to 80% occur only once, and more than 4% lies in the top ten. The sequencing input was PBMCs. Every receptor here comes from a man in his forties in good health and CMV-seronegative.

The chain has TRBV7-2 and TRBJ2-4; the D gene is possibly TRBD2 (6 bases). The CDR3 loop spans 15 amino acids. CDR1 is SGHTA, CDR2 FQGNSA, per germline. Trimming removed 1 base at V and 0 bases at J, with 7 bases between. DNA of the CDR3: TGTGCCAGCAGCTTAGTCGGGGGAGCCAAAAACATTCAGTACTTC. It codes for CASSLVGGAKNIQYF.

V and J are TRBV5-1 and TRBJ2-5; 9 nucleotides line up with TRBD1. The tail of the sequence fits TRBJ2-7 better, so the J call may be wrong. Germline loops: CDR1 SGHRS, CDR2 YFSETQ. The CDR3 runs 16 residues. The DNA of the CDR3 is TGCGCCAGCAGCCTCACTCCGGGACAGGGATCCTACGAGCAGTACTTC. This translates into CASSLTPGQGSYEQYF.

The genes are TRBV5-1 and TRBJ2-7; 7 nucleotides align to TRBD1. J was trimmed by 9 bases and V by 4 bases; bases with no gene match: 10. CDR3 size: 13 residues. The germline V gene encodes CDR1 SGHRS and CDR2 YFSETQ. The CDR3 bases are TGCGCCAGCAGCCTCCGACAGGGCGGAGGGCAGTACTTC. It is translated as CASSLRQGGGQYF.

The chain carries TRBV27 and TRBJ1-4; 7 bases are shared with TRBD1. The CDR3 has 14 amino acids. CDR1 and CDR2 from the germline V gene are MNHEY and SMNVEV (reference sequence). Losses at the gene ends were 0 bases for V and 7 bases for J; bases not matched to a gene: 2. CDR3 bases: TGTGCCAGCAGTTTATCGGGACAGTTTGAAAAACTGTTTTTT. Amino acids: CASSLSGQFEKLFF.

The chain combines TRBV18 with TRBJ1-5; the D is unclear. V was shortened by 0 bases and J by 3 bases, with 3 bases between the two germline ends. This CDR3 contains 13 residues. Germline loops: CDR1 KGHSH, CDR2 LQKENI. The DNA for the CDR3 is TGTGCCAGCTCACCACCTAACAATCAGCCCCAGCATTTT. Encoded protein: CASSPPNNQPQHF.

The V gene is TRBV7-6, the J gene TRBJ2-7; D possibly corresponds to TRBD1 (5 bases). The length of the CDR3 is 21 residues. CDR1 and CDR2 (germline): SGHVS, FNYEAQ. Trimming left V 2 bases short and J 5 bases short, with 34 bases between. CDR3 coding DNA: TGTGCCAGCAGCTTATTTCACCCGGATCATTTGGGGCGTGTGCCTATGGACGAGCAGTACTTC. Its protein product is CASSLFHPDHLGRVPMDEQYF.

The sample holds a few counts of this clone. The chain is built from TRBV6-5 and TRBJ1-1, with D unclear. Germline lookup yields CDR1 MNHEY and CDR2 SVGAGI. Trimming cost V 6 bases and J 4 bases, with 15 bases left between them. CDR3 size: 14 residues. CDR3 region: CASRSAWTGTEAFF. The CDR3 nucleotides read TGTGCCAGCAGAAGTGCCTGGACTGGCACTGAAGCTTTCTTT.

The genes are TRBV6-1 and TRBJ2-7; D not resolved. The CDR3 loop spans 10 amino acids. Trimming removed 6 bases at V and 3 bases at J, with 3 bases between. Per germline, CDR1 MNHNS and CDR2 SASEGT. CDR3 coding DNA: TGTGCCAGCAGACTCTACGAGCAGTACTTC. It translates to CASRLYEQYF.

The chain couples TRBV27 to TRBJ1-2; 7 bases are shared with TRBD1. Losses at the gene ends were 2 bases for V and 4 bases for J; bases not matched to a gene: 4. Germline values: CDR1 MNHEY, CDR2 SMNVEV (reference sequence). CDR3 length: 14 amino acids. For the CDR3, the DNA is TGTGCCAGCAGTTTACAGGGGGGACTCTATGGCTACACCTTC. This codes for CASSLQGGLYGYTF.

In its sample, this clone is medium-sized. The rearrangement uses TRBV5-5 and TRBJ1-5; 10 bases are a match to TRBD1. This CDR3 comprises 14 residues. V lost 3 bases to trimming and J lost 6 bases; unmatched junction nucleotides: 3. The germline CDR1 and CDR2 sequences are SGHKS and YYEKEE (reference sequence). CDR3 bases: TGTGCCAGCAGCTACGGACAGGGGGTTCAGCCCCAGCATTTT. This gives the protein CASSYGQGVQPQHF.